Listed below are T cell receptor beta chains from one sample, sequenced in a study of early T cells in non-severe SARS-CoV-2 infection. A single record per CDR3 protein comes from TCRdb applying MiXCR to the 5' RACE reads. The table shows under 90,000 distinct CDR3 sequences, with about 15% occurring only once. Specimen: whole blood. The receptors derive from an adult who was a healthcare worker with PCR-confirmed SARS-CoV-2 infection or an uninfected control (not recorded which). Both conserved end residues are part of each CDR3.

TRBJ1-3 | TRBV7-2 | CASSLVPEGNTIYF
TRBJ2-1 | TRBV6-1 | CASRNSGGAHEQFF
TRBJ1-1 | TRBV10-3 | CAISQGSNTEAFF
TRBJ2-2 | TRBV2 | CASSENGAGTANTGELFF
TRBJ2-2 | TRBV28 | CASRTQRRTNTGELFF
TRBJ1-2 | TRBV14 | CASSLTPVQNFYGYTF
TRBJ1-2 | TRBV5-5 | CASSFDRASYGYTF
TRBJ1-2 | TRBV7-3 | CASSVGGTPSNYGYTF
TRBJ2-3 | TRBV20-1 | CSAMAGDTQYF
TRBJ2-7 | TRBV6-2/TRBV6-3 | CASTLSILSYEQYF
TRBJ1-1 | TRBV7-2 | CASSPSGPGLDTEAFF
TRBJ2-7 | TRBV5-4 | CASSEGTSGVYEQYF
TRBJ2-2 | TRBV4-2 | CASSQDPAGGPNTGELFF
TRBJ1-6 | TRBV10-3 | CAISEGGNNSPLHF
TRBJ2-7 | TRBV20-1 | CSARVDRAVEQYF
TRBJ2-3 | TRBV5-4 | CASSPDSGIQLTDTQYF
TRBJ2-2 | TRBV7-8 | CASSWGVLSTGELFF
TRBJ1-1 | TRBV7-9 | CASMHRGLDEAFF
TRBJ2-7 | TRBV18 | CASSPAIRGSEQYF
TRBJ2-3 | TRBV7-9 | CASSPNQFNPDTQYF
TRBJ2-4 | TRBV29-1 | CSVRSGYIQYF
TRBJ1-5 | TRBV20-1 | CSATPGQGLSNQPQHF
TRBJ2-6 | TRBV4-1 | CASSRGSSSGANVLTF
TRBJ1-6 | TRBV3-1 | CASSTDREIRSPLHF
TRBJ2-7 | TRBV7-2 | CASSINPGQFYEQYF
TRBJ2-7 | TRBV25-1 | CASSEGSEPNYEQYF
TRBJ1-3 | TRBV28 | CASSGLDSRSGNTIYF
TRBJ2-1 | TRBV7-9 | CASSFRGAENNEQFF
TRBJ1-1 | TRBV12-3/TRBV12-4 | CASSANIQGGRFFF
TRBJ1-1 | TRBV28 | CASSRYNTEAFF
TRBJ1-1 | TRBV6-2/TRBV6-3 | CASSPGQGTSEAFF
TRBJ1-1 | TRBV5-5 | CASSRDLRMNTEAFF
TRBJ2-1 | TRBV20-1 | CSARDAGAIYNEQFF
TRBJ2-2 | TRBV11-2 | CASSLGGGQGNTGELFF
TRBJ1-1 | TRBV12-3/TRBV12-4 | CASNLQGGTEAFF
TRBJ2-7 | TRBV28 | CASSLREGTIYEQYF
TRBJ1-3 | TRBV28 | CASSFTGARGNTIYF
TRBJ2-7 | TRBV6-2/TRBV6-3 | CASSQGPTGLYF
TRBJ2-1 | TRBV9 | CASSVVGGEYSEQFF
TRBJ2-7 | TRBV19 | CASSDISYEQYF
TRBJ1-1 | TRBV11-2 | CASSPAGTTEAFF
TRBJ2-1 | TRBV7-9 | CASSLDSLSYNEQFF
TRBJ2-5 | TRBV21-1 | CASTRRAGETQYF
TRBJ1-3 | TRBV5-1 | CASSLDGSSGNTIYF
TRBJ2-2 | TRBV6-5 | CASSSLLAGITGELFF
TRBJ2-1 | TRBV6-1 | CASSEASGGAYNEQFF
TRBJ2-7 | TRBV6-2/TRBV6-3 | CASSYSTREQYF
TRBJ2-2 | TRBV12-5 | CASGLGQGGNTGELFF
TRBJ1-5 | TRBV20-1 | CSAREGTAYNQPQHF
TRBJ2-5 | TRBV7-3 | CASSLRVQETQYF
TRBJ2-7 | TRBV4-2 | CASSQAGLYEQYF
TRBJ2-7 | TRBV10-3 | CAIKEGETYEQYF